This is a list of T cell receptor beta chains from one sample in a study of OX40 agonist ivuxolimab in advanced cancers. Generated by immunoSEQ multiplex PCR, the TCRdb table keeps only in-frame clones and is missing some. The table has some 25,000 clones, more than 70% seen once. The sample was CD4+ or CD8+ T cells sorted from blood, taken in a trial of the OX40 agonist ivuxolimab. These receptors were taken from an adult with an advanced solid tumor such as melanoma, head and neck, liver or kidney cancer. The CDR3 runs from the conserved cysteine through the conserved F or W. The D gene is left open where the match is weak. Rows may omit the clone size; those that give it use once, few, many or a size class.

CDR3: CASVSGSYEQYF; DNA: TGTGCCAGTGTTAGCGGCTCCTACGAGCAGTACTTC; D: -; size: -; V: TRBV28; J: TRBJ2-7
CDR3: CASSYGSPGELFF; DNA: TGTGCCAGCAGTTACGGGAGTCCCGGGGAGCTGTTTTTT; D: -; size: -; V: TRBV6-5; J: TRBJ2-2
CDR3: CASRQDTEAFF; DNA: TGCGCCAGCAGGCAGGACACTGAAGCTTTCTTT; D: -; size: once; V: TRBV5-1; J: TRBJ1-1
CDR3: CASSLGGGGGDEQFF; DNA: TGTGCCAGCAGCTTAGGGGGCGGGGGAGGCGATGAGCAGTTCTTC; D: TRBD2; size: -; V: TRBV13; J: TRBJ2-1
CDR3: CASPRNTGELFF; DNA: TGCGCCAGTCCCCGTAACACCGGGGAGCTGTTTTTT; D: -; size: -; V: TRBV23-1; J: TRBJ2-2
CDR3: CASSLARAGGLETQYF; DNA: TGTGCCAGCAGCTTAGCGCGGGCGGGAGGGTTGGAGACCCAGTACTTC; D: TRBD2; size: -; V: TRBV7-6; J: TRBJ2-5
CDR3: CASTLTGGENYGYTF; DNA: TGTGCCAGTACTCTTACAGGGGGCGAAAACTATGGCTACACCTTC; D: TRBD1; size: -; V: TRBV19; J: TRBJ1-2
CDR3: CASSFDREPPYEQYF; DNA: TGTGCCAGCAGCTTCGACAGGGAACCACCTTACGAGCAGTACTTC; D: TRBD1; size: once; V: TRBV7-8; J: TRBJ2-7
CDR3: CASSQDLSYNEQFF; DNA: TGCGCCAGCAGCCAAGATTTATCTTACAATGAGCAGTTCTTC; D: -; size: -; V: TRBV4-1; J: TRBJ2-1
CDR3: CASSFEGTGAGGYTF; DNA: TGTGCCAGCAGTTTTGAGGGGACAGGGGCTGGAGGCTACACCTTC; D: TRBD1; size: -; V: TRBV28; J: TRBJ1-2
CDR3: CASSLAPTGDLNQPQHF; DNA: TGTGCCAGCAGCTTGGCGCCGACAGGGGACCTCAATCAGCCCCAGCATTTT; D: TRBD1; size: -; V: TRBV5-4; J: TRBJ1-5
CDR3: CASSFAGRRSQYF; DNA: TGTGCCAGCAGCTTCGCGGGGCGTCGGAGCCAGTACTTC; D: -; size: few; V: TRBV28; J: TRBJ2-5
CDR3: CATRFRETQYF; DNA: TGTGCCACTCGCTTCCGGGAGACCCAGTACTTC; D: -; size: -; V: TRBV5-8; J: TRBJ2-5
CDR3: CASSALEESYEQYF; DNA: TGTGCCAGCAGTGCGCTAGAGGAATCCTACGAGCAGTACTTC; D: -; size: many; V: TRBV6-1; J: TRBJ2-7
CDR3: CASSPLGGTDTQYF; DNA: TGTGCCAGCAGCCCCCTTGGCGGCACAGATACGCAGTATTTT; D: -; size: -; V: TRBV7-3; J: TRBJ2-3
CDR3: CASSQAQGEVNQPQHF; DNA: TGCGCCAGCAGCCAAGCCCAGGGGGAGGTCAATCAGCCCCAGCATTTT; D: TRBD1; size: -; V: TRBV4-3; J: TRBJ1-5
CDR3: CASSLNIGALRSPLHF; DNA: TGTGCCAGCAGTTTAAATATTGGGGCCCTGAGGTCACCCCTCCACTTT; D: -; size: -; V: TRBV27; J: TRBJ1-6
CDR3: CASSPSGRGADTQYF; DNA: TGTGCCAGCAGCCCTAGCGGGAGGGGAGCAGATACGCAGTATTTT; D: TRBD2; size: -; V: TRBV9; J: TRBJ2-3
CDR3: CASAPHAANTGELFF; DNA: TGTGCCAGCGCTCCTCACGCAGCGAACACCGGGGAGCTGTTTTTT; D: -; size: -; V: TRBV6-1; J: TRBJ2-2
CDR3: CASSFEWEAYYGYTF; DNA: TGTGCCAGCAGCTTCGAGTGGGAGGCTTACTATGGCTACACCTTC; D: -; size: once; V: TRBV7-2; J: TRBJ1-2
CDR3: CASSFGPYTEAFF; DNA: TGTGCCAGCAGCTTCGGACCGTACACTGAAGCTTTCTTT; D: -; size: many; V: TRBV5-6; J: TRBJ1-1
CDR3: CASAFGGLAAYEQYF; DNA: TGCGCCAGCGCCTTTGGGGGACTAGCGGCTTACGAGCAGTACTTC; D: TRBD2; size: -; V: TRBV4-1; J: TRBJ2-7
CDR3: CASSLPGGRTEAFF; DNA: TGTGCCAGCAGCTTACCTGGGGGGCGGACTGAAGCTTTCTTT; D: -; size: -; V: TRBV13; J: TRBJ1-1
CDR3: CAWTGDRIEQYF; DNA: TGTGCCTGGACCGGGGACAGGATAGAGCAGTACTTC; D: TRBD1; size: -; V: TRBV30; J: TRBJ2-7
CDR3: CASSQDRPETGPGELFF; DNA: TGCGCCAGCAGCCAAGATCGACCGGAGACAGGTCCCGGGGAGCTGTTTTTT; D: -; size: -; V: TRBV4-3; J: TRBJ2-2
CDR3: CASSDSGQGGADTQYF; DNA: TGTGCCAGCAGTGACTCGGGACAGGGTGGCGCAGATACGCAGTATTTT; D: TRBD1; size: -; V: TRBV6-4; J: TRBJ2-3
CDR3: CASSIRGATYEQYF; DNA: TGTGCCAGTAGTATTAGGGGGGCCACTTACGAGCAGTACTTC; D: -; size: -; V: TRBV19; J: TRBJ2-7
CDR3: CASSIQTKHF; DNA: TGTGCCAGCAGCATCCAGACAAAGCACTTC; D: -; size: -; V: TRBV28; J: TRBJ2-7
CDR3: CASTTTGGNTEAFF; DNA: TGTGCCAGCACCACGACAGGGGGGAACACTGAAGCTTTCTTT; D: TRBD1; size: -; V: TRBV27; J: TRBJ1-1
CDR3: CASSPSSYEQYF; DNA: TGTGCCAGCAGCCCTAGCTCCTACGAGCAGTACTTC; D: -; size: -; V: TRBV7-2; J: TRBJ2-7
CDR3: CASSPGMVHSNQPQHF; DNA: TGTGCCAGTAGTCCAGGTATGGTTCATAGCAATCAGCCCCAGCATTTT; D: -; size: -; V: TRBV19; J: TRBJ1-5
CDR3: CASSQDRDLLSSAEAFF; DNA: TGTGCCAGCAGCCAAGATCGGGATCTTTTATCGTCTGCTGAAGCTTTCTTT; D: -; size: -; V: TRBV21-1; J: TRBJ1-1
CDR3: CAISDSDTQYF; DNA: TGTGCCATCAGTGATAGCGATACGCAGTATTTT; D: -; size: once; V: TRBV10-3; J: TRBJ2-3
CDR3: CASTESDPYEQYF; DNA: TGTGCCAGCACCGAATCGGACCCCTACGAGCAGTACTTC; D: -; size: medium-sized; V: TRBV7-9; J: TRBJ2-7
CDR3: CASSLSGEEQFF; DNA: TGTGCCAGCAGTTTGTCGGGGGAAGAGCAGTTCTTC; D: -; size: -; V: TRBV7-3; J: TRBJ2-1
CDR3: CASSLAGEQYF; DNA: TGTGCCAGCAGCTTAGCTGGCGAGCAGTACTTC; D: -; size: -; V: TRBV7-9; J: TRBJ2-7
CDR3: CASSIYRGRVDEQFF; DNA: TGTGCCAGCAGTATATACAGGGGGCGCGTCGATGAGCAGTTCTTC; D: TRBD1; size: -; V: TRBV6-1; J: TRBJ2-1
CDR3: CASSLVGSPTDTQYF; DNA: TGTGCCAGCAGTTTAGTAGGTAGCCCCACAGATACGCAGTATTTT; D: -; size: -; V: TRBV28; J: TRBJ2-3
CDR3: CASSFDWTAFYGYTF; DNA: TGTGCCAGCAGCTTCGACTGGACAGCCTTCTATGGCTACACCTTC; D: -; size: -; V: TRBV7-2; J: TRBJ1-2
CDR3: CASKRENTIYF; DNA: TGTGCCAGCAAGAGAGAGAACACCATATATTTT; D: -; size: -; V: TRBV9; J: TRBJ1-3
CDR3: CASRHAGQGIEKLFF; DNA: TGTGCCAGCAGACACGCGGGACAGGGAATCGAAAAACTGTTTTTT; D: TRBD1; size: -; V: TRBV7-8; J: TRBJ1-4
CDR3: CASSVVEGSYNEQFF; DNA: TGTGCCAGCAGCGTTGTGGAAGGGTCCTACAATGAGCAGTTCTTC; D: -; size: few; V: TRBV9; J: TRBJ2-1
CDR3: CASSVAGGLGEKLFF; DNA: TGCGCCAGCAGCGTGGCCGGGGGCTTGGGTGAAAAACTGTTTTTT; D: -; size: few; V: TRBV5-1; J: TRBJ1-4
CDR3: CASSLVGKGQEAFF; DNA: TGTGCCAGCAGCTTAGTCGGGAAGGGCCAAGAAGCTTTCTTT; D: -; size: -; V: TRBV7-9; J: TRBJ1-1
CDR3: CASSLAPGPDTQYF; DNA: TGCGCCAGCAGCCTGGCCCCCGGACCAGATACGCAGTATTTT; D: -; size: -; V: TRBV4-1; J: TRBJ2-3
CDR3: CASSFHELQGVSSPLHF; DNA: TGTGCCAGCAGCTTCCATGAATTACAGGGTGTAAGTTCACCCCTCCACTTT; D: -; size: medium-sized; V: TRBV7-9; J: TRBJ1-6
CDR3: CASSVATQGTGNTIYF; DNA: TGTGCCAGCAGCGTAGCTACCCAAGGCACTGGAAACACCATATATTTT; D: -; size: -; V: TRBV9; J: TRBJ1-3
CDR3: CASSIAASNQPQHF; DNA: TGTGCCAGTAGTATAGCAGCTAGCAATCAGCCCCAGCATTTT; D: -; size: -; V: TRBV19; J: TRBJ1-5
CDR3: CASSAGTKVHEQYF; DNA: TGTGCCAGCAGCGCCGGGACTAAGGTTCACGAGCAGTACTTC; D: TRBD2; size: -; V: TRBV2; J: TRBJ2-7
CDR3: CASSSPPQPQHF; DNA: TGTGCCAGCAGTTCACCGCCCCAGCCCCAGCATTTT; D: -; size: once; V: TRBV27; J: TRBJ1-5
CDR3: CASSYRTGRQYGYTF; DNA: TGTGCCAGCAGTTATCGGACAGGGCGCCAATATGGCTACACCTTC; D: TRBD1; size: -; V: TRBV28; J: TRBJ1-2
CDR3: CASSLDPGVANEQFF; DNA: TGTGCCAGCAGCTTAGATCCCGGGGTTGCCAATGAGCAGTTCTTC; D: -; size: -; V: TRBV11-2; J: TRBJ2-1